A single sample is the source of the 8 T cell receptor beta chains below, sequenced in a study of blood T cell repertoires in COVID-19. Repertoires were generated with immunoSEQ multiplex PCR, while TCRdb's copy carries only in-frame clones and drops some. The sample lists about 260,000 clones, roughly nine tenths occurring once. The sequencing input was peripheral blood. Source of these receptors: a man aged 40-55 years with active or convalescent COVID-19.

The chain couples TRBV24-1 to TRBJ2-3, with D perhaps matching TRBD1 (6 bases). CDR3 length equals 13 residues. V lost 3 bases and J 8 bases, leaving 11 bases between the germline ends. The germline V gene encodes CDR1 KGHDR and CDR2 SFDVKD. The DNA of the CDR3 is TGTGCCACCAGTGATCCAGGGGCAAGTACGCAGTATTTT. It encodes CATSDPGASTQYF.

The gene calls are TRBV18 and TRBJ2-2; the match to TRBD1 covers 9 bases. Germline values: CDR1 KGHSH, CDR2 LQKENI. V shed 0 bases and J 6 bases; nucleotides not matched to a gene: 5. The CDR3 is 16 residues long. The DNA for the CDR3 is TGTGCCAGCTCACCACCGGGACAGGGAGACGCCGGGGAGCTGTTTTTT. As protein: CASSPPGQGDAGELFF. Full variable domain (missing parts from reference TRBV18 and TRBJ2-2): NAGVMQNPRHLVRRRGQEARLRCSPMKGHSHVYWYRQLPEEGLKFMVYLQKENIIDESGMPKERFSAEFPKEGPSILRIQQVVRGDSAAYFCASSPPGQGDAGELFFGEGSRLTVL.

The V and J genes are TRBV6-5 and TRBJ2-7; a possible D gene is TRBD2 (6 bases). Trimming took off 6 bases at V and 3 bases at J, with 9 bases between the two ends. CDR1 and CDR2 from the germline V gene are MNHEY and SVGAGI. The CDR3 has 12 amino acids. The DNA of the CDR3 is TGTGCCAGCAGGGAGGGAGTCTACGAGCAGTACTTC. Residues: CASREGVYEQYF.

The V call is TRBV11-3, the J call TRBJ1-2, with D perhaps matching TRBD1 (5 bases). The ends were cut back, 5 bases at V and 1 base at J, with 8 bases in the middle. CDR3 length: 13 residues. Germline CDR1 reads SGHNT; CDR2 reads YENEEA. DNA for the CDR3: TGTGCCAGCAGCAAAGGGGTTAACTATGGCTACACCTTC. Protein sequence: CASSKGVNYGYTF. Drawing the rest from reference TRBV11-3 and TRBJ1-2, the complete variable domain is EAGVVQSPRYKIIEKKQPVAFWCNPISGHNTLYWYLQNLGQGPELLIRYENEEAVDDSQLPKDRFSAERLKGVDSTLKIQPAELGDSAVYLCASSKGVNYGYTFGSGTRLTVV.

The V call is TRBV28, the J call TRBJ1-1, with TRBD1 as a possible D gene (5 bases). In germline, CDR1 is MDHEN, CDR2 SYDVKM. V was shortened by 10 bases and J by 9 bases, with 15 bases between the two germline ends. There are 11 residues in the CDR3. The CDR3 DNA follows: TGTGCCACCACCCTGACAGCCCAAGCTTTCTTT. Encoded protein: CATTLTAQAFF.

This clone appeared a single time. V gene TRBV5-4 combines with J gene TRBJ2-7; D might be TRBD2 (7 bases). Germline values: CDR1 SGHNT, CDR2 YYREEE (reference sequence). The CDR3 runs 16 residues. Deletions cut 2 bases from V and 2 bases from J, with 17 bases between. Here the CDR3 reads CASSLGRGGLPYEQYF. The CDR3 DNA follows: TGTGCCAGCAGCTTAGGTAGGGGGGGCCTCCCCTACGAGCAGTACTTC.

The genes are TRBV10-3 and TRBJ2-3; the match to TRBD1 covers 10 bases. This CDR3 has 13 residues. The ends lost 11 bases at V and 2 bases at J; junction bases unmatched: 4. Germline CDR1 reads ENHRY; CDR2 reads SYGVKD. In nucleotides, the CDR3 is TGTGCCTTGGGACAGGGGACCACAGATACGCAGTATTTT. Its translation: CALGQGTTDTQYF.

This sequence joins TRBV13 and TRBJ1-1; D perhaps matches TRBD1 (5 bases). CDR3 size: 14 residues. V lost 5 bases and J lost 9, with 19 bases in between. Germline V lookup: CDR1 PRHDT, CDR2 FYEKMQ (reference sequence). The DNA for the CDR3 is TGTGCCAGCAGCCCATCCTTGGAGAGACAGCAAGCTTTCTTT. Its protein is CASSPSLERQQAFF.